Each of the 4 T cell receptor beta chains below was sequenced from the same sample in a study of PD-1 blockade in classical Hodgkin lymphoma. Repertoires were generated with immunoSEQ multiplex PCR, while TCRdb's copy carries only in-frame clones and drops some. Of 28,000 or so clones in the sample, roughly 65% were seen once. Relapses following autologous stem cell transplantation were seen in all patients, with brentuximab vedotin exposure varying. Sequencing used peripheral blood mononuclear cells (PBMCs), obtained before the second cycle of nivolumab. The receptors were gathered from a human donor with classical Hodgkin lymphoma.

V usage is TRBV5-4 and J usage is TRBJ2-6; 7 bases map to TRBD1. The CDR3 totals 20 residues. V trimming: 1 base; J trimming: 0 bases; junction bases outside the gene matches: 13. Germline CDR1 is SGHNT and CDR2 is YYREEE (reference sequence). The CDR3 here is CASSLPTGASTLSGANVLTF. CDR3 bases: TGTGCCAGCAGCTTGCCCACAGGGGCCTCAACCCTCTCTGGGGCCAACGTCCTGACTTTC.

The V and J genes are TRBV6-5 and TRBJ2-5; the match to TRBD1 covers 7 bases. CDR3 length: 15 amino acids. Germline loops: CDR1 MNHEY, CDR2 SVGAGI. V lost 4 bases, J lost 2 bases, and 7 bases stayed unmatched. CDR3: CASSSITGVQETQYF. CDR3 in DNA: TGTGCCAGCAGTTCGATCACAGGGGTTCAAGAGACCCAGTACTTC.

The rearrangement joins TRBV5-5 to TRBJ2-2, with D unresolved. The CDR3 loop spans 15 amino acids. The V end was cut by 1 base, the J end by 0 bases, with 7 bases between. The germline CDR1 and CDR2 sequences are SGHKS and YYEKEE (reference sequence). The CDR3 reads CASSLTTANTGELFF. CDR3 sequence (DNA): TGTGCCAGCAGCTTGACAACAGCGAACACCGGGGAGCTGTTTTTT.

The gene calls are TRBV10-3 and TRBJ2-1; a possible D gene is TRBD1 (6 bases). Germline CDR1 is ENHRY and CDR2 is SYGVKD. Trimming took off 10 bases at V and 0 bases at J, with 13 bases between the two ends. The CDR3 sequence is 14 residues long. The CDR3 protein is CATRWDISYNEQFF. The CDR3 DNA is TGTGCCACCCGATGGGACATCTCCTACAATGAGCAGTTCTTC.